The subject of this entry is one TCR beta chain. Antigen unknown. The sample comes from a study of T-cell memory formation after mild COVID-19. Background on the study: Among the donors, TCR clusters were largely specific to each donor.

General study points: The SARS-CoV-2 specificity of second-wave clones reaching peak at day 37 remained unverified.

TCRdb processed the 5' RACE reads anew with MiXCR; each CDR3 protein has one entry. Of about 620,000 distinct CDR3 sequences listed, over 15% were seen once; the top ten hold about 12%. Per the germline V gene, CDR1 is SEHNR and CDR2 is FQNEAQ (reference sequence). This CDR3 comprises 14 residues. With 5 bases removed from V and 1 base from J, the gap between germline ends came to 12 bases. V is TRBV7-9 and J is TRBJ2-7; D uncertain. The specimen sequenced was PBMCs or a T cell subset sorted from them (not recorded which). This clonotype was obtained from an adult woman who had mild COVID-19 (a few samples of this study predate the infection). Cell type and time point are not known. CDR3 nucleotides: TGTGCCAGCAGCCCCGTGGGCCATTCCTACGAGCAGTACTTC. Residues: CASSPVGHSYEQYF.